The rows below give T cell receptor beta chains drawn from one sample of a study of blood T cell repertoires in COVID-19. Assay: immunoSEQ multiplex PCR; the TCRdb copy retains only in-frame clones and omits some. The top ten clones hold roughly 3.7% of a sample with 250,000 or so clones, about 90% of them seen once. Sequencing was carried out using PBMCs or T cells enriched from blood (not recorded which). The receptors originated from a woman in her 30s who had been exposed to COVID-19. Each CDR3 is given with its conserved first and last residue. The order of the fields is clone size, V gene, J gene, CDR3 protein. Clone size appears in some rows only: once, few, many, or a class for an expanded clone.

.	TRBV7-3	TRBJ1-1	CASSSSQGNTEAFF
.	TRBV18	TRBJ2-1	CASSLVGGGSYNEQFF
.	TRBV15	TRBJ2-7	CATSRVRAEAYEQYF
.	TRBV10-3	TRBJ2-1	CAISPTESYNEQFF
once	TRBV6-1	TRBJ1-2	CASSEWLGQPNYGYTF
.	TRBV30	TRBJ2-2	CAWSGRGTTGELFF
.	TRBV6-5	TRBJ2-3	CASSYGSGGVEDTQYF
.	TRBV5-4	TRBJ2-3	CASSLAGGGTDTQYF
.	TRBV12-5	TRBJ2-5	CASGLVVGGIGETQYF
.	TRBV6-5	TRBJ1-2	CASSHTRTGRGYTF
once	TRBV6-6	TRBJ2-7	CASSHTRGGYGTSGFYEQYF
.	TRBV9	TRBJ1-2	CASSVASTGQDYGYTF
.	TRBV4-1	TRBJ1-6	CASSLAGEGSPLHF
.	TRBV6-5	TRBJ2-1	CASSYGLAGVGEQFF
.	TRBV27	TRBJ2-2	CASTRLGQHTGELFF
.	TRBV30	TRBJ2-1	CAWGDETSGSWEQFF
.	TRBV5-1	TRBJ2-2	CASSRILGTGGTGELFF
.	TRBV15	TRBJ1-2	CATSRSRDRGYGYTF
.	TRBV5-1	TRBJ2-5	CASSLATGAQETQYF
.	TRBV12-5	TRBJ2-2	CASSRSGATGELFF
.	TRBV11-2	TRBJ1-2	CASSFPGQVYGYTF
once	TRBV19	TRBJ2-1	CASNPSGRAGNEQFF
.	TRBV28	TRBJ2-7	CASSQRTSLIYEQYF
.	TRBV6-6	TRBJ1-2	CASSYPDRGVNYGYTF
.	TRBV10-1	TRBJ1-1	CASSEVRGREAFF
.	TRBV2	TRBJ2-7	CASTREGASYEQYF
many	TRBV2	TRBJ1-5	CASRREELNQPQHF
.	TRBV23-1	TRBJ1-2	CASSQGGQGGCYGYTF
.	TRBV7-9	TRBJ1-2	CACRRTFSAGYTF
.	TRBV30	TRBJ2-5	CAWGQGARKTQYF
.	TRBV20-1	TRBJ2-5	CSGAVEETQYF
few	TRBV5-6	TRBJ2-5	CASSLISGGLETQYF
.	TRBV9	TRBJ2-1	CASSDINTSRRFF
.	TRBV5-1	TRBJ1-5	CASSLTGGENQPQHF
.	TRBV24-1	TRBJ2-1	CATSEPGLTYNEQFF
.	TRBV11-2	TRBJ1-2	CASSLPRTGYGYTF
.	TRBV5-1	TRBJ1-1	CACSGGGAGNTEAFF
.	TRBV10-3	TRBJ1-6	CAIRTGDDSPLHF
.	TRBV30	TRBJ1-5	CAWSTRGGSNQPQHF
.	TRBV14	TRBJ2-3	CASSLPSLRTSGSADTQYF
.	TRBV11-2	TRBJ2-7	CASSPSTWDRITYEQYF
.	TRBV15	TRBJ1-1	CATSRDLTGDVGTEAFF